The subject of this entry is one T cell receptor (beta chain). The antigen is undetermined. This specimen belongs to a study of cytomegalovirus exposure and HLA in healthy donors. Study outcomes and limitations: The later analysis indicated that the majority of CMV-associated TCR beta chains appeared HLA-restricted. Analysis performed later found 16,951 TCR beta sequences associated with HLA alleles at 0.05 false discovery rate.

V was shortened by 7 bases and J by 7 bases, with 14 bases between the two germline ends. This CDR3 has 13 amino acids. The germline V gene has CDR1 MNHEY and CDR2 SMNVEV (reference sequence). PCR primers comprised 60 Vbeta and 13 Jbeta primers. Data came from immunoSEQ multiplex PCR; TCRdb stores just in-frame clones and leaves some out. The table shows roughly 150,000 clones, with almost 80% occurring only once. The sequencing sample was made of PBMCs. The chain is built from TRBV27 and TRBJ2-1, with D perhaps matching TRBD2 (5 bases). This clonotype originated in a male donor in good health and CMV-seronegative. CDR3: CASTLGAFNEQFF. CDR3 DNA: TGTGCCAGCACTCTGGGAGCATTTAATGAGCAGTTCTTC.